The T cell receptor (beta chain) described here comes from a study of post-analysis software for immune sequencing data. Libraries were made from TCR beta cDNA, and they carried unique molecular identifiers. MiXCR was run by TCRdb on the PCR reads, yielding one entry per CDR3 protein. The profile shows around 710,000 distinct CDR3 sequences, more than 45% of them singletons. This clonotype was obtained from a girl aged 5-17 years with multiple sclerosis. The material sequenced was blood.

For the CDR3, the DNA is TGTGCCAGCAGTTCAGGACTGACAACTAATGAAAAACTGTTTTTT. This gives the protein CASSSGLTTNEKLFF. This chain connects TRBV12-3 or TRBV12-4 to TRBJ1-4; D remains unclear. The CDR3 consists of 15 residues. V was pared by 4 bases and J by 0 bases, with 9 bases between.